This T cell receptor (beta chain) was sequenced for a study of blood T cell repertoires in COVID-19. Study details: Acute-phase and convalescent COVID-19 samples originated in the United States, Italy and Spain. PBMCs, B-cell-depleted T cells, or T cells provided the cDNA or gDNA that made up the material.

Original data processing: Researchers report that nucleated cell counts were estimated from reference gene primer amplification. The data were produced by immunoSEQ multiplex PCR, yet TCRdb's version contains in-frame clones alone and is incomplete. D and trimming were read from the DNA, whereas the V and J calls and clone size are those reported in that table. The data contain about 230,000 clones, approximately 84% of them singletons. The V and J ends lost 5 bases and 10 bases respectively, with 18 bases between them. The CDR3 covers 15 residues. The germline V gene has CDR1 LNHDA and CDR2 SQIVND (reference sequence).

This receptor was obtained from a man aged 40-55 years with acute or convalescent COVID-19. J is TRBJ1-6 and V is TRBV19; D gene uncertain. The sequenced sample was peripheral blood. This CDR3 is CASSQIAISGSPLHF. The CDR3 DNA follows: TGTGCCAGTAGTCAAATCGCGATCTCGGGGTCACCCCTCCACTTT.